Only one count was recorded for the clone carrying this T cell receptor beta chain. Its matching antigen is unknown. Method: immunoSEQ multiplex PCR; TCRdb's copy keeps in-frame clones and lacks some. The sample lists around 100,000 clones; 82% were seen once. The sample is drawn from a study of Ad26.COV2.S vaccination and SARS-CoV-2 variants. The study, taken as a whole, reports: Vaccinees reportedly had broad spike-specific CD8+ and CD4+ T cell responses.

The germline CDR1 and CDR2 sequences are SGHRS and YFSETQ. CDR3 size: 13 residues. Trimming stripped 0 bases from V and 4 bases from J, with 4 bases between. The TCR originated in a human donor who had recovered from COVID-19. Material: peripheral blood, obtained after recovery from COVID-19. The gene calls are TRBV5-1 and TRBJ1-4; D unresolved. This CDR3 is CASSLGGNEKLFF. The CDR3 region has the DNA TGCGCCAGCAGCTTGGGGGGTAATGAAAAACTGTTTTTT.